The T cell receptor beta chain under discussion was sequenced for a study of CD8+ T cells in alopecia areata. About this clone: Its antigen is currently unknown.

The treatment: oral pan-JAK inhibitor, 5-10 mg twice daily. Study observations and caveats: Resident alphabeta T cells of normal skin are also sequenced in scalp samples.

The CDR3 totals 14 residues. Germline trimming cut 4 bases from V and 4 bases from J; bases unmatched to any gene: 7. CDR1 SGHDT and CDR2 YYEEEE come from the germline V gene. It was cDNA, reverse transcribed from extracted RNA, that served as the sequencing template. Assay: immunoSEQ multiplex PCR; the TCRdb copy retains only in-frame clones and omits some. In the table there are some 120,000 clones, under 60% of which are singletons. This rearrangement joins TRBV5-6 to TRBJ2-7; TRBD2 agrees at 8 bases. The clonotype comes from a human donor with alopecia areata. This specimen consisted of CD8+ T cells sorted from blood, obtained at week 24, from a patient treated with tofacitinib. The CDR3, as DNA: TGTGCCAGCAGCCCGGGACTAGGGTGGTACGAGCAGTACTTC. Its protein product is CASSPGLGWYEQYF.